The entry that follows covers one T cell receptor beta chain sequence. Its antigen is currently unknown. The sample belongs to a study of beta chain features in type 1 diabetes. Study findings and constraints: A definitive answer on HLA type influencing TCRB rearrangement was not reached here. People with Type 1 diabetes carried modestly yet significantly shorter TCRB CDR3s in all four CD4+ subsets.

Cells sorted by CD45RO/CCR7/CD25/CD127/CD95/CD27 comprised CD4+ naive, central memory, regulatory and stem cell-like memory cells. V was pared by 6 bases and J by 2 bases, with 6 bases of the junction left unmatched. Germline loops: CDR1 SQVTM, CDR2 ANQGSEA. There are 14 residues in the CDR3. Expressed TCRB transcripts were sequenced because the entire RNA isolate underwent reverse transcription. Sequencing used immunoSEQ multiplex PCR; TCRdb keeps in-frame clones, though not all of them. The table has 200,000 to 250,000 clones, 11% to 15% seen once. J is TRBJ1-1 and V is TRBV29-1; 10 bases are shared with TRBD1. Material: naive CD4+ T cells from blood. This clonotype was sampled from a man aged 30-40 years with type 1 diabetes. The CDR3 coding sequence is TGCAGCGTAAGGGACAGGGGTTATAACACTGAAGCTTTCTTT. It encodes CSVRDRGYNTEAFF.